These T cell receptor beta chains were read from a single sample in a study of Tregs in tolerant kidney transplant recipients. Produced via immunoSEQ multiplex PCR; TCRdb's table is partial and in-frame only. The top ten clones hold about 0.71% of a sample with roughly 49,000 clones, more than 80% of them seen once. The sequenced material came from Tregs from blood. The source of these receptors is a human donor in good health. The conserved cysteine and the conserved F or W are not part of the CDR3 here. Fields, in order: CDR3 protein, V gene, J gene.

CDR3aa: ASSPTGYGNTIY
v_gene: TRBV14
j_gene: TRBJ1-3

CDR3aa: AWSPRGSAVGELF
v_gene: TRBV30
j_gene: TRBJ2-2

CDR3aa: ASSRTGDYGYT
v_gene: TRBV5-5
j_gene: TRBJ1-2

CDR3aa: ASRSSDTQY
v_gene: TRBV5-1
j_gene: TRBJ2-3

CDR3aa: ATSREMTEVNEKLF
v_gene: TRBV15
j_gene: TRBJ1-4

CDR3aa: ASSVGTGGMNTEAF
v_gene: TRBV5-1
j_gene: TRBJ1-1

CDR3aa: ASSSLKSGGSYEQY
v_gene: TRBV5-4
j_gene: TRBJ2-7

CDR3aa: ASSLNRGVNTEAF
v_gene: TRBV5-1
j_gene: TRBJ1-1

CDR3aa: ASSLERSAYEQY
v_gene: TRBV7-2
j_gene: TRBJ2-7

CDR3aa: ASSPRPSSGDTQY
v_gene: TRBV5-1
j_gene: TRBJ2-3

CDR3aa: ASSLALVRDSPDEQY
v_gene: TRBV7-6
j_gene: -

CDR3aa: ASSRHLLSGRRGEQY
v_gene: TRBV11-1
j_gene: TRBJ2-7

CDR3aa: ASSESLSYNEQF
v_gene: TRBV6-1
j_gene: TRBJ2-1

CDR3aa: AWSPDYYEQY
v_gene: TRBV30
j_gene: TRBJ2-7

CDR3aa: ASRREVTEAF
v_gene: TRBV2
j_gene: TRBJ1-1

CDR3aa: ASSSALGTYEQY
v_gene: TRBV5-1
j_gene: TRBJ2-7

CDR3aa: ASSLRSGSILSYEQY
v_gene: TRBV13
j_gene: -

CDR3aa: ASGLAPVYGGEKLF
v_gene: TRBV12-5
j_gene: TRBJ1-4

CDR3aa: ASSLATLDYGYT
v_gene: TRBV5-1
j_gene: TRBJ1-2

CDR3aa: ASSGDWNIQY
v_gene: TRBV2
j_gene: TRBJ2-4

CDR3aa: ASSYGPTYEQY
v_gene: TRBV7-3
j_gene: TRBJ2-7

CDR3aa: ASGLAGLGLF
v_gene: TRBV12-5
j_gene: TRBJ1-4

CDR3aa: SVDNLGQGPYNEQF
v_gene: TRBV29-1
j_gene: TRBJ2-1

CDR3aa: ASSLGTVYRGETQY
v_gene: TRBV11-2
j_gene: TRBJ2-5

CDR3aa: ASSLFASSADTQY
v_gene: TRBV7-9
j_gene: TRBJ2-3

CDR3aa: ASSRSAVNTEAF
v_gene: TRBV6-6
j_gene: TRBJ1-1

CDR3aa: GGRPPANTEAF
v_gene: TRBV30
j_gene: TRBJ1-1

CDR3aa: SVESVNTEAF
v_gene: TRBV29-1
j_gene: TRBJ1-1

CDR3aa: ASSPRGTGELF
v_gene: TRBV5-1
j_gene: TRBJ2-2

CDR3aa: ASSLAGMSNQPQH
v_gene: TRBV7-2
j_gene: TRBJ1-5

CDR3aa: AISDQGDTQY
v_gene: TRBV10-3
j_gene: TRBJ2-3

CDR3aa: ASSATRNNSPLH
v_gene: TRBV7-2
j_gene: TRBJ1-6

CDR3aa: ASSLVSGNYGYT
v_gene: TRBV7-9
j_gene: TRBJ1-2

CDR3aa: ASKGTLGYT
v_gene: TRBV6-5
j_gene: TRBJ1-2

CDR3aa: ATSRDLGGYT
v_gene: TRBV19
j_gene: TRBJ1-2

CDR3aa: ASSLTSPFTDTQY
v_gene: TRBV14
j_gene: TRBJ2-3

CDR3aa: ASTGQGVDYEQY
v_gene: TRBV2
j_gene: TRBJ2-7

CDR3aa: ASSGGLRSLPYNEQF
v_gene: TRBV6-1
j_gene: TRBJ2-1

CDR3aa: ASSRRVYQETQY
v_gene: TRBV6-1
j_gene: TRBJ2-5

CDR3aa: ASTSLLARGTEAF
v_gene: TRBV10-2
j_gene: TRBJ1-1

CDR3aa: ASSVGQEITYEQY
v_gene: TRBV9
j_gene: TRBJ2-7

CDR3aa: AWSAGGNSPLH
v_gene: TRBV30
j_gene: TRBJ1-6

CDR3aa: SVDDSNYGYT
v_gene: TRBV29-1
j_gene: TRBJ1-2

CDR3aa: ASSARMGLMWEQY
v_gene: TRBV11-2
j_gene: TRBJ2-7

CDR3aa: ASSSSVWPYEQY
v_gene: TRBV19
j_gene: TRBJ2-7

CDR3aa: ASSSPRGTKHNEQF
v_gene: TRBV6-6
j_gene: TRBJ2-1

CDR3aa: ASRLAGDRDYGYT
v_gene: TRBV12-2
j_gene: TRBJ1-2

CDR3aa: ASSYRGLANEKLF
v_gene: TRBV6-1
j_gene: TRBJ1-4

CDR3aa: ASSLRPGLEAGELF
v_gene: TRBV11-3
j_gene: TRBJ2-2

CDR3aa: SVWDGLSQPQH
v_gene: TRBV29-1
j_gene: TRBJ1-5

CDR3aa: ASSIFQGLYNEQF
v_gene: TRBV9
j_gene: TRBJ2-1